This TCR beta chain emerged from a study of blood T cells in healthy people across ages. The authors ran a second PCR of about 7 to 11 cycles using a sample-barcoded 5' primer and a J-beta primer mix. TCRdb used MiXCR to reprocess the 5' RACE reads, holding one entry per CDR3 protein. The sample includes about 1.1 million distinct CDR3 sequences, 35% to 40% of them seen just once. The CDR3 sequence is 13 residues long. Germline CDR1 reads SGHAT; CDR2 reads FQDESV (reference sequence). V was clipped by 0 bases and J by 7 bases, with 7 bases between them. They isolated at least 7 million PBMCs from each sample.

This TCR was sampled from a man between 18 and 29 years old in good health. The specimen sequenced was blood. V gene TRBV11-1 combines with J gene TRBJ2-4, with no clear D. The CDR3 DNA reads TGTGCCAGCAGCTTAGCGGAAGGTAACATTCAGTACTTC. Protein: CASSLAEGNIQYF.